These T cell receptor beta chains were read from a single sample in a study of T cell responses to AZD1222 COVID-19 vaccine. Profiling relied on immunoSEQ multiplex PCR, and the TCRdb table lists in-frame clones only, not all of them. This table has some 130,000 clones, 88% appearing once. Sequenced here: peripheral blood, sampled on day 0 of AZD1222 vaccination. Receptors originate from an adult in good health. Each CDR3 is given without its conserved first and last residue. Fields, in order: V gene, J gene, D gene, CDR3 protein. The D gene is left open where the match is weak.

>TRBV6-4|TRBJ1-2|TRBD1
ASSDSIGGNYGYT
>TRBV12-3/TRBV12-4|TRBJ1-2|-
ASSRAGHGYT
>TRBV19|TRBJ2-2|-
ASSRPQNTNTGELF
>TRBV5-1|TRBJ1-2|TRBD1
ASSLQGDGYT
>TRBV10-1|TRBJ2-3|-
ASSERATDTQY
>TRBV7-9|TRBJ1-5|-
ASSLGKNQPQH
>TRBV5-1|TRBJ1-4|TRBD1
ASSSLTGGPNEKLF
>TRBV27|TRBJ1-5|-
AGKQDLGNQPQH
>TRBV18|TRBJ2-1|TRBD2
ASSPGGGTVYNEQF
>TRBV7-9|TRBJ2-5|TRBD1
ASSSGQGEGTETQY
>TRBV6-5|TRBJ2-7|-
ASRDGLRSYEQY
>TRBV5-1|TRBJ2-7|-
ASSSRPPPTGLYEQY
>TRBV19|TRBJ2-3|-
ASSMQGSDTQY
>TRBV29-1|TRBJ1-2|-
SVEGRRGYGYT
>TRBV7-3|TRBJ1-6|-
ASSMSSYNSPLH
>TRBV6-4|TRBJ2-2|-
ASSLTSTGELF
>TRBV27|TRBJ1-3|-
ASSSIGAGNTIY
>TRBV4-2|TRBJ2-7|TRBD1
ASSQERDSSYEQY
>TRBV14|TRBJ2-7|TRBD2
ASSRLAGGFNEQY
>TRBV5-1|TRBJ1-1|TRBD1
ASRSTGVGDTEAF
>TRBV6-5|TRBJ1-5|-
ASRPQHNQPQH
>TRBV5-1|TRBJ1-5|-
ASSLAPDGNQPQH
>TRBV11-2|TRBJ1-5|-
ASSPSAVQPQH
>TRBV6-5|TRBJ2-7|-
ASSYSPGTGMYEQY
>TRBV18|TRBJ1-1|-
ASSPPAGPEAF
>TRBV27|TRBJ1-4|-
ASSRLGAGALVYEKLF
>TRBV18|TRBJ2-7|-
ASSPGQTSYEQY
>TRBV7-2|TRBJ1-2|-
ASSRDGTNYGYT
>TRBV11-2|TRBJ2-7|TRBD1
ASSLDMGDRPLSEQY
>TRBV3-1/TRBV3-2|TRBJ2-3|TRBD2
ASSQVGQRGPTDTQY
>TRBV7-9|TRBJ1-1|-
ASRNLRGAGVFDTEAF
>TRBV18|TRBJ1-1|-
ASSPQAREAF
>TRBV7-7|TRBJ2-1|-
ASSLAVGYEQF
>TRBV11-2|TRBJ2-2|-
ASSRGQFAGELF